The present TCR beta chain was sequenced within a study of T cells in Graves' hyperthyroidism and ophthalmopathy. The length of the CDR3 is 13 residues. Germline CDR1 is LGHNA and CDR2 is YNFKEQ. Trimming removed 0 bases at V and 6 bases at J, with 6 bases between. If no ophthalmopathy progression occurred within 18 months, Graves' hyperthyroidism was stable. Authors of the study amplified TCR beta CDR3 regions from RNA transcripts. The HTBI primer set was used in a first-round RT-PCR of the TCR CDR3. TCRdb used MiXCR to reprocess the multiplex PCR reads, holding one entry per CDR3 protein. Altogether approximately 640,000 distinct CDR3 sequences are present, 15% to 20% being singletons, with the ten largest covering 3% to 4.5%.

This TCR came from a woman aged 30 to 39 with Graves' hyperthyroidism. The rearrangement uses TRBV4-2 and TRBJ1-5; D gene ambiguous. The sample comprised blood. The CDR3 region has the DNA TGTGCCAGCAGCCAAGATGAGAGTCAGCCCCAGCATTTT. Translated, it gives CASSQDESQPQHF.